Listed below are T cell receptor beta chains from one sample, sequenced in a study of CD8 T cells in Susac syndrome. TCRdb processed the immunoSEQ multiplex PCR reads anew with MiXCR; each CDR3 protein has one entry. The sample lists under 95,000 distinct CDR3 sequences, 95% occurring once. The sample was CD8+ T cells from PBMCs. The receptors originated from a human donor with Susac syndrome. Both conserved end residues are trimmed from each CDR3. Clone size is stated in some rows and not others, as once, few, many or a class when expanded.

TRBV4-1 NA ASSQSSVNEQF
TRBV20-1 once SAREGEGLAGPTDTQY
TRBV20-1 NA SAGDLQPYYEQY
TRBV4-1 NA ASSHGLANYEQY
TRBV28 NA ASSPFNYGYT
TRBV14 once ASSTIQGASNQPQH
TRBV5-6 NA ASSLPSSSYEQY
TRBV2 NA ASSYSTGELF
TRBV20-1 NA SARPRTVALDTGELF
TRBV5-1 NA ASNQGAYEQY
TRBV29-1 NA SVEEASGYEQY
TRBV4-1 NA ASSQVSSGGYEQY
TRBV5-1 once ASSFSSGRDEQF
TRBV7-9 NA ASTRLSYEQY